These 7 T cell receptor beta chains were all obtained from the same sample, sequenced in a study of blood T cell repertoires in COVID-19. Sequencing was performed with immunoSEQ multiplex PCR; in TCRdb, only in-frame clones are kept and a portion is missing. The table shows roughly 80,000 clones, with more than 75% occurring only once. Sequencing used peripheral blood. Receptors were obtained from a human donor in a cohort sampled during active COVID-19.

This chain uses TRBV11-2 with TRBJ1-1, with D perhaps matching TRBD1 (6 bases). Trimming removed 1 base at V and 5 bases at J, with 14 bases between. CDR3 size: 15 residues. Germline V gives CDR1 SGHAT, CDR2 FQNNGV. The CDR3 spells CASSLGGGGFTEAFF. The CDR3 bases are TGTGCCAGCAGCTTAGGGGGGGGCGGTTTTACTGAAGCTTTCTTT.

A few counts support this clone. The rearrangement joins TRBV6-5 to TRBJ2-1; D is unresolved. Germline V lookup: CDR1 MNHEY, CDR2 SVGAGI. V was shortened by 7 bases and J by 3 bases, with 16 bases between the two germline ends. The CDR3 is 15 residues long. CDR3 sequence (DNA): TGTGCCAGCACCTTGTCTACCTCCCTCTACAATGAGCAGTTCTTC. As protein: CASTLSTSLYNEQFF.

The gene calls are TRBV5-4 and TRBJ1-1, with D maybe TRBD1 (6 bases). Per the germline V gene, CDR1 is SGHNT and CDR2 is YYREEE (reference sequence). The CDR3 runs to 12 residues. V lost 0 bases, J lost 8 bases, and 8 bases lay in between. CDR3 sequence reads: CASSLGRGEAFF. DNA for the CDR3: TGTGCCAGCAGCTTGGGTAGGGGGGAAGCTTTCTTT. Full variable domain (rest looked up from reference TRBV5-4 and TRBJ1-1): ETGVTQSPTHLIKTRGQQVTLRCSSQSGHNTVSWYQQALGQGPQFIFQYYREEENGRGNFPPRFSGLQFPNYSSELNVNALELDDSALYLCASSLGRGEAFFGQGTRLTVV.

The J gene is TRBJ2-5, the V gene TRBV6-6; a possible D gene is TRBD2 (5 bases). The CDR3 spans 13 residues. V shed 4 bases and J shed 5 bases, with 11 bases lying between them. CDR1 MNHNY and CDR2 SVGAGI come from the germline V gene (reference sequence). The CDR3 DNA reads TGTGCCAGCAGTTGGAGAGGGCTGGAGACCCAGTACTTC. Its protein product is CASSWRGLETQYF.

This clone was counted a single time. The chain joins TRBV29-1 to TRBJ2-7; 9 bases are shared with TRBD1. Per the germline V gene, CDR1 is SQVTM and CDR2 is ANQGSEA. The CDR3 spans 15 residues. The junction had 12 bases not matched to a gene; V was cut back by 7 bases and J by 2 bases. This chain's CDR3 is CSAGTGWRPPYEQYF. CDR3 DNA: TGCAGCGCCGGGACAGGGTGGCGACCCCCCTACGAGCAGTACTTC.

This clone has just one count. The chain is built from TRBV23-1 and TRBJ2-7; 8 nucleotides match TRBD1. TRBV23-1 is reported as an ORF; its role is uncertain. V was clipped by 0 bases and J by 2 bases; unmatched bases: 3. This CDR3 has 15 amino acids. The DNA of the CDR3 is TGCGCCAGCAGTCAATCGACAGGGGCCACCTACGAGCAGTACTTC. This gives the protein CASSQSTGATYEQYF.

The chain has TRBV2 and TRBJ2-3; 8 bases match TRBD2. The CDR3 has 15 amino acids. Trimming took 6 bases from V and 2 from J; bases not matched to a gene: 7. Germline-derived CDR1 and CDR2 are SNHLY and FYNNEI. The CDR3 loop reads CASSLQRGPTDTQYF. The CDR3 coding sequence is TGTGCCAGCAGCCTTCAGCGGGGGCCCACAGATACGCAGTATTTT.